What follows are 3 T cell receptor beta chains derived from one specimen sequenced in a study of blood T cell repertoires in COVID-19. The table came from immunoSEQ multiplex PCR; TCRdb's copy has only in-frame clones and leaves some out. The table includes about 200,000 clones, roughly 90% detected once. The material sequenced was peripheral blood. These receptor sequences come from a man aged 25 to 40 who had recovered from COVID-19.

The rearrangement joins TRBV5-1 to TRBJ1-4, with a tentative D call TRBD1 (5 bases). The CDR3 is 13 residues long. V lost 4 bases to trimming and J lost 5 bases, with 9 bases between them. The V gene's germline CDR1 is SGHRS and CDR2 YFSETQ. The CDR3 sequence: CASSLGPNEKLFF. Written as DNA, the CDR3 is TGCGCCAGCAGCCTGGGGCCGAATGAAAAACTGTTTTTT.

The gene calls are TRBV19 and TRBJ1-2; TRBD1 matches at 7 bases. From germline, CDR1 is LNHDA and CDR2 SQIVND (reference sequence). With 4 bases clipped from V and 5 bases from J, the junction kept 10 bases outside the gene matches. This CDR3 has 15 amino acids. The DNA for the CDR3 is TGTGCCAGTAGTACGTCGGACAGGCGGGGATATGGCTACACCTTC. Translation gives CASSTSDRRGYGYTF. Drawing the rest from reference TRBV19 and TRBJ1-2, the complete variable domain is DGGITQSPKYLFRKEGQNVTLSCEQNLNHDAMYWYRQDPGQGLRLIYYSQIVNDFQKGDIAEGYSVSREKKESFPLTVTSAQKNPTAFYLCASSTSDRRGYGYTFGSGTRLTVV.

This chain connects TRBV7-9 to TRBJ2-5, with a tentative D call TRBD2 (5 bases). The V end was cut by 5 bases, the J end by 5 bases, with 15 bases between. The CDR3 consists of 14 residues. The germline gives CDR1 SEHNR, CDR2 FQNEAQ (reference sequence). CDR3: CASSPPARGETQYF. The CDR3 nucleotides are TGTGCCAGCAGCCCTCCGGCCCGAGGGGAGACCCAGTACTTC.